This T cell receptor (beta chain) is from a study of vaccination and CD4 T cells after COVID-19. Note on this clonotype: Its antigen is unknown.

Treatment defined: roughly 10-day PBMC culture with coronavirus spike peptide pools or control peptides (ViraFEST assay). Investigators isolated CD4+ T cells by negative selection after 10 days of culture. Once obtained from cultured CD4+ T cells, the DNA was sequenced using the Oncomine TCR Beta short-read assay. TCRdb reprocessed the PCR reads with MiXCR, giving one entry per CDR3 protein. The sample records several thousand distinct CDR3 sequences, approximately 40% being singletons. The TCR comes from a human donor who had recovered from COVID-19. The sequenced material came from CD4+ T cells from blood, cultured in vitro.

CDR3 nucleotides: TGCAGTGCTAGACGTAGCGGGGGGCCGAACAATGAGCAGTTCTTC. Encoded protein: CSARRSGGPNNEQFF. The chain employs TRBV20-1 and TRBJ2-1; 10 nucleotides line up with TRBD2. J lost 5 bases, V lost 2 bases, and 6 bases had no gene match. The length of the CDR3 is 15 residues. Germline V gene lookup returns CDR1 DFQATT and CDR2 SNEGSKA (reference sequence).